This T cell receptor (beta chain) was identified in a study of shared clonotypes between healthy human individuals. Germline CDR1 reads MGHRA; CDR2 reads YSYEKL. The V segment lost 7 bases and the J segment 3 bases; nucleotides outside the gene matches: 5. The CDR3 runs to 14 residues. Sequencing used immunoSEQ multiplex PCR; TCRdb keeps in-frame clones, though not all of them. The sample consists of some 2,000,000 clones, 90% to 97% of them appearing once. Sequencing used naive CD4+ T cells sorted from blood. Subset denoted: CD45RA+ positively selected. V gene TRBV4-1 combines with J gene TRBJ1-1; 10 nucleotides line up with TRBD1. This TCR came from a man younger than 35 in good health. The CDR3 DNA is TGCGCCAGCAACCGACAGGGGGCGGACACTGAAGCTTTCTTT. It codes for CASNRQGADTEAFF.